This TCR beta chain was profiled in a study of shared clonotypes between healthy human individuals. General study results and limits: Sorted-subset samples were not fully sequenced, rarefaction indicated. For naive CD4 cells, roughly 5.5% of clonotypes were shared across a few donors. The study generally estimated greater richness for naive than memory subsets.

The germline CDR1 and CDR2 sequences are MDHEN and SYDVKM. This CDR3 spans 13 amino acids. J lost 3 bases, V lost 3 bases, and 2 bases had no gene match. Evenly divided among several immunoSEQ plates was the genomic DNA of each subset. Assay: immunoSEQ multiplex PCR; the TCRdb copy retains only in-frame clones and omits some. The table has 2 million to 2.5 million clones, more than 85% seen once. On this clone itself: Its antigen remains unidentified. Other DNA sequences in the same sample also yield this CDR3.

The sample taken for sequencing was naive CD4+ T cells from PBMCs. Subset given: CD45RA+ positively selected. The chain is built from TRBV28 and TRBJ2-7, with 7 bases aligning to TRBD2. The TCR comes from a man aged 18 to 30 in good health. Some clones in this sample may be carry-over from other donors' samples. The DNA of the CDR3 is TGTGCCAGCAGTTTCGGCGGGAGCTACGAGCAGTACTTC. This gives the protein CASSFGGSYEQYF.